The 28 T cell receptor beta chains reported below all come from one sample, sequenced in a study of cytomegalovirus exposure and HLA in healthy donors. The PCR contained 60 Vbeta and 13 Jbeta primers. The data were produced by immunoSEQ multiplex PCR, yet TCRdb's version contains in-frame clones alone and is incomplete. The table records some 130,000 clones, around 79% of them present only once. The sequenced sample consisted of PBMCs. The receptor source for this set is a man in his forties in good health and CMV-seropositive.

V usage is TRBV19 and J usage is TRBJ2-2; 8 positions agree with TRBD2. CDR1 LNHDA and CDR2 SQIVND come from the germline V gene (reference sequence). The CDR3 length is 17 residues. J was trimmed by 3 bases and V by 5 bases; bases with no gene match: 11. CDR3 sequence (DNA): TGTGCCAGTAGTCCTTCGACTAGCGTCATATACACCGGGGAGCTGTTTTTT. Translating it yields CASSPSTSVIYTGELFF.

This clone was seen more than once but under ten times. This chain joins TRBV6-6 and TRBJ1-2; TRBD1 is a possible D gene (6 bases). This CDR3 spans 13 amino acids. Germline V gives CDR1 MNHNY, CDR2 SVGAGI (reference sequence). V lost 4 bases and J 6 bases, leaving 12 bases between the germline ends. In DNA form, the CDR3 reads TGTGCCAGCAGTTCACAGGGAAACGATGGCTACACCTTC. This sequence encodes CASSSQGNDGYTF.

This clone was seen a few times. This chain uses TRBV27 with TRBJ2-5; D is possibly TRBD1 (6 bases). The DNA end is more similar to TRBJ2-7, so the J call may be wrong. Germline CDR1 is MNHEY and CDR2 is SMNVEV (reference sequence). This CDR3 is built from 17 residues. CDR3 sequence: CASSLTYRDMSSYEQYF. CDR3 coding DNA: TGTGCCAGCAGTTTAACCTACCGGGACATGAGCTCCTACGAGCAGTACTTC.

Comments on this clone: In the same sample, other DNA sequences code for this CDR3. This rearrangement joins TRBV29-1 to TRBJ2-7; 12 bases line up with TRBD2. Germline trimming cut 5 bases from V and 4 bases from J; bases unmatched to any gene: 0. The CDR3 is 12 amino acids. CDR1 is SQVTM, CDR2 ANQGSEA, per germline. Here the CDR3 DNA reads TGCAGCGTTCTAGCGGGAGGGTACGAGCAGTACTTC. This translates into CSVLAGGYEQYF.

The genes are TRBV27 and TRBJ2-3, with 9 nucleotides matching TRBD2. This CDR3 has 14 amino acids. Germline CDR1 is MNHEY and CDR2 is SMNVEV (reference sequence). With V trimmed by 6 bases and J by 6 bases, 7 bases remained unmatched. The CDR3 DNA reads TGTGCCAGCAGCCCTAGCGGGACGGCGGATACGCAGTATTTT. As protein: CASSPSGTADTQYF.

The genes are TRBV6-5 and TRBJ2-5, with 9 positions matching TRBD1. After removal of 6 bases from V and 2 bases from J, the junction contained 7 bases not matched to a gene. This CDR3 contains 15 residues. Germline V gene lookup returns CDR1 MNHEY and CDR2 SVGAGI. CDR3: CASRETGGRQETQYF. CDR3 DNA: TGTGCCAGCAGGGAAACAGGGGGCCGGCAAGAGACCCAGTACTTC.

This clone has a single count. The V and J genes are TRBV7-9 and TRBJ2-5; TRBD2 agrees at 8 bases. The closer fit of TRBJ2-7 to the DNA end suggests the J call may be wrong. In germline, CDR1 is SEHNR, CDR2 FQNEAQ (reference sequence). This CDR3 spans 13 amino acids. CDR3 DNA sequence: TGTGCCAGCCAAGTAGTAGCGGGACACGAGCAGTACTTC. This codes for CASQVVAGHEQYF.

About this clone itself: Germline and junction disagree at one end, which may indicate a read error. This rearrangement joins TRBV7-9 to TRBJ2-1; D is possibly TRBD2 (6 bases). The CDR3 contains 12 residues. Germline V gives CDR1 SEHNR, CDR2 FQNEAQ (reference sequence). CDR3 sequence (DNA): TGTTCCAGCAGCAATAGCGGCGGTGAGCAGTTCTTC. Translating gives CSSSNSGGEQFF.

The sample holds a few counts of this clone. This chain joins TRBV6-1 and TRBJ1-1, with D tentatively TRBD1 (5 bases). The germline CDR1 and CDR2 sequences are MNHNS and SASEGT. The CDR3 is made up of 15 amino acids. V lost 2 bases and J 3 bases, leaving 13 bases between the germline ends. The CDR3 DNA follows: TGTGCCAGCAGTGAACTGAGGGCGGGGGACACTGAAGCTTTCTTT. This translates into CASSELRAGDTEAFF.

The chain has TRBV11-2 and TRBJ2-3, with D possibly matching TRBD2 (5 bases). Per the germline V gene, CDR1 is SGHAT and CDR2 is FQNNGV. The germline V and J ends were trimmed by 5 bases and 2 bases, with 17 bases remaining between them. The CDR3 runs 16 residues. The chain's CDR3 is CASSPDYSGYTDTQYF. The CDR3 DNA is TGTGCCAGCAGCCCCGACTACAGTGGATACACAGATACGCAGTATTTT. Full variable domain (missing parts from reference TRBV11-2 and TRBJ2-3): EAGVAQSPRYKIIEKRQSVAFWCNPISGHATLYWYQQILGQGPKLLIQFQNNGVVDDSQLPKDRFSAERLKGVDSTLKIQPAKLEDSAVYLCASSPDYSGYTDTQYFGPGTRLTVL.

This clone was detected once. The V call is TRBV6-5, the J call TRBJ2-1; D is uncertain. The germline V and J ends were trimmed by 2 bases and 7 bases, with 12 bases remaining between them. Germline values: CDR1 MNHEY, CDR2 SVGAGI. CDR3 length: 14 amino acids. The chain's CDR3 is CASSYTRLYNEQFF. As DNA, the CDR3 is TGTGCCAGCAGTTACACAAGACTGTATAATGAGCAGTTCTTC.

The chain links TRBV6-1 to TRBJ1-2; 7 positions match TRBD1. This CDR3 spans 14 amino acids. CDR1 and CDR2 (germline): MNHNS, SASEGT. The trim removed 3 bases at V and 4 bases at J, leaving 5 bases unmatched. The CDR3 DNA reads as TGTGCCAGCAGTGACTTGACAGGGATCTATGGCTACACCTTC. Translating gives CASSDLTGIYGYTF.

The chain recombines TRBV27 with TRBJ1-1, with D unresolved. Germline V gives CDR1 MNHEY, CDR2 SMNVEV (reference sequence). The CDR3 totals 15 residues. Trimming left V 5 bases short and J 3 bases short, with 16 bases between. The CDR3 bases are TGTGCCAGCAGTCCCCGGGGATGGGGTGACACTGAAGCTTTCTTT. It yields the protein CASSPRGWGDTEAFF.

About this clone: Other nucleotide sequences from this sample produce the same CDR3. The genes are TRBV14 and TRBJ1-2, with TRBD1 matching over 7 bases. V lost 5 bases and J lost 4; bases outside the gene matches: 1. The CDR3 contains 12 residues. Germline V CDR1 and CDR2: SGHDN, FVKESK. The DNA of the CDR3 is TGTGCCAGCAGCAGACAGGGCTATGGCTACACCTTC. Translating gives CASSRQGYGYTF.

V usage is TRBV18 and J usage is TRBJ2-7; 7 nucleotides line up with TRBD1. The trim removed 3 bases at V and 6 bases at J, leaving 8 bases unmatched. The CDR3 totals 14 residues. Germline values: CDR1 KGHSH, CDR2 LQKENI. The CDR3 DNA reads TGTGCCAGCTCACCGGGCCAGGGGGTCGGCGAGCAGTACTTC. Its protein is CASSPGQGVGEQYF.

This chain uses TRBV5-1 with TRBJ2-3, with D uncertain. In germline, CDR1 is SGHRS, CDR2 YFSETQ. Trimming took off 4 bases at V and 1 base at J, with 7 bases between the two ends. The CDR3 spans 13 residues. The CDR3 DNA follows: TGCGCCAGCAGCCCCGGAGGCACAGATACGCAGTATTTT. Protein product: CASSPGGTDTQYF.

The chain couples TRBV9 to TRBJ2-7, with TRBD2 matching 10 bases. V was clipped by 3 bases and J by 7 bases; unmatched bases: 4. The germline V gene encodes CDR1 SGDLS and CDR2 YYNGEE. CDR3 size: 13 residues. The CDR3 nucleotides are TGTGCCAGCAGCGGGACTAGCGGAGGGGAGCAGTACTTC. Translating it yields CASSGTSGGEQYF.

This clone came up a few times. V and J are TRBV5-1 and TRBJ2-3, with a weak D call TRBD2 (5 bases). Germline V gives CDR1 SGHRS, CDR2 YFSETQ. V was cut by 4 bases and J by 1 base, with 10 bases left in between. The CDR3 spans 14 residues. CDR3 DNA sequence: TGCGCCAGCAGCGTTAGTAGCGGCACAGATACGCAGTATTTT. Its protein product is CASSVSSGTDTQYF.

This clone is a singleton in its sample. The J gene is TRBJ2-3, the V gene TRBV10-1; TRBD2 matches 9 bases. The CDR3 has 15 amino acids. The junction had 4 bases not matched to a gene; V was cut back by 4 bases and J by 2 bases. CDR1 is WNHNN and CDR2 is SYGVQD in the germline V gene (reference sequence). Here the CDR3 reads CASSATSGLTDTQYF. DNA for the CDR3: TGCGCCAGCAGTGCAACTAGCGGGCTCACAGATACGCAGTATTTT.

This chain joins TRBV7-9 and TRBJ2-1; a possible D gene is TRBD1 (6 bases). V was trimmed by 1 base and J by 2 bases, leaving 12 bases between them. The germline gives CDR1 SEHNR, CDR2 FQNEAQ (reference sequence). CDR3 length: 16 residues. The CDR3 protein is CASSLVGRGTYNEQFF. CDR3 bases: TGTGCCAGCAGCTTAGTCGGCAGGGGTACCTACAATGAGCAGTTCTTC.

This clone was counted only a few times. The V call is TRBV4-1, the J call TRBJ2-1; possibly TRBD2 for D (6 bases). Trimming left V 1 base short and J 3 bases short, with 16 bases between. The germline V gene has CDR1 MGHRA and CDR2 YSYEKL. The CDR3 spans 17 residues. CDR3 sequence: CASSQGRAGVVYNEQFF. Written as DNA, the CDR3 is TGCGCCAGCAGCCAAGGTCGAGCGGGTGTTGTCTACAATGAGCAGTTCTTC.

The chain is built from TRBV19 and TRBJ1-1; no clear D gene. The germline V gene encodes CDR1 LNHDA and CDR2 SQIVND (reference sequence). The length of the CDR3 is 12 residues. V was trimmed by 1 base and J by 6 bases, leaving 6 bases between them. The CDR3 sequence is CASSIGAAEAFF. The CDR3 DNA reads as TGTGCCAGTAGTATAGGGGCAGCTGAAGCTTTCTTT.

The J gene is TRBJ2-1, the V gene TRBV11-2, with TRBD2 identical over 9 bases. The ends lost 0 bases at V and 13 bases at J; junction bases unmatched: 10. The CDR3 extends over 15 amino acids. CDR1 and CDR2 (germline): SGHAT, FQNNGV. The CDR3: CASSLDRLAGIPQFF. In DNA form, the CDR3 reads TGTGCCAGCAGCTTAGATCGCCTAGCGGGAATACCACAGTTCTTC. The full variable domain, rest sourced from reference TRBV11-2 and TRBJ2-1, is EAGVAQSPRYKIIEKRQSVAFWCNPISGHATLYWYQQILGQGPKLLIQFQNNGVVDDSQLPKDRFSAERLKGVDSTLKIQPAKLEDSAVYLCASSLDRLAGIPQFFGPGTRLTVL.

The chain carries TRBV6-1 and TRBJ2-3; D perhaps matches TRBD2 (5 bases). The CDR3 length is 14 residues. The germline gives CDR1 MNHNS, CDR2 SASEGT. The ends were cut back, 6 bases at V and 2 bases at J, with 12 bases in the middle. The CDR3 spells CASSVDYITDTQYF. In DNA, the CDR3 is TGTGCCAGCAGCGTAGACTACATCACAGATACGCAGTATTTT.

Note on this clone: Other DNA sequences in this sample translate to the same CDR3. J is TRBJ2-3 and V is TRBV7-9; D is perhaps TRBD2 (5 bases). The germline gives CDR1 SEHNR, CDR2 FQNEAQ (reference sequence). This CDR3 contains 14 residues. Trimming took 2 bases from V and 2 from J, leaving 8 bases between them. The CDR3 sequence is CASSLSGNTDTQYF. DNA for the CDR3: TGTGCCAGCAGCTTATCCGGGAACACAGATACGCAGTATTTT.

The rearrangement links TRBV6-1 to TRBJ2-5; 7 nucleotides align to TRBD1. Unmatched junction bases numbered 9, after V lost 2 bases and J lost 9 bases. Germline V gives CDR1 MNHNS, CDR2 SASEGT. The CDR3 spans 14 residues. DNA for the CDR3: TGTGCCAGCAGTGAAATAGCAGTCCAGGGGGCCCAGTACTTC. It translates to CASSEIAVQGAQYF.

The chain is built from TRBV7-9 and TRBJ1-1; 7 bases are a match to TRBD1. CDR3 length: 13 amino acids. CDR1 is SEHNR and CDR2 is FQNEAQ in the germline V gene (reference sequence). V shed 6 bases, J shed 1 base, and the junction held 2 bases outside the gene matches. As DNA, the CDR3 is TGTGCCAGCAGAAGGACAGGGAACACTGAAGCTTTCTTT. Its translation: CASRRTGNTEAFF.

The V and J genes are TRBV5-4 and TRBJ1-2; TRBD1 aligns across 8 bases. The CDR3 extends over 14 amino acids. V was pared by 4 bases and J by 6 bases, with 8 bases of the junction left unmatched. The germline V gene has CDR1 SGHNT and CDR2 YYREEE (reference sequence). CDR3 DNA sequence: TGTGCCAGCAGCCCCCCGGGACAGGTGGATGGCTACACCTTC. Amino acids: CASSPPGQVDGYTF.